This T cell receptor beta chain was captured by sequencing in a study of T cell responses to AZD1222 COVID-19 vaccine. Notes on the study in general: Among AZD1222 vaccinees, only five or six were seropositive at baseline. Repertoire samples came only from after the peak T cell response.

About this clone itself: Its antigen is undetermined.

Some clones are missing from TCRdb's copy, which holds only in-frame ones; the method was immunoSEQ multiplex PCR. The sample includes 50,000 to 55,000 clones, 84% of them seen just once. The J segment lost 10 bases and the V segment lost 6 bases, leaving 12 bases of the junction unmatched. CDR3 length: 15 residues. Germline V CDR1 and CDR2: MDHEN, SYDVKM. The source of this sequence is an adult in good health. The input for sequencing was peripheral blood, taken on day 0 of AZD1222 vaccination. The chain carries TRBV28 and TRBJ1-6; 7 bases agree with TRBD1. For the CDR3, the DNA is TGTGCCAGCAGGTTCTCCAGGGGGATCTTCTCACCCCTCCACTTT. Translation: CASRFSRGIFSPLHF.